This T cell receptor beta chain was identified in a study of T cell responses to AZD1222 COVID-19 vaccine. Study-level points and caveats: The study reported that nearly half of spike-specific TCRs target unmutated variant regions. Most donors were white British, females outnumbered males, and clonal diversity was possibly underestimated. Mapped onto spike, vaccine-associated CD4 TCRs spanned it and were dominant at 160-218 and 743-854. Increases in Spike-specific TCR breadth and depth were seen after two AZD1222 doses.

As regards this clone: Its antigen is unknown.

The CDR3 has 13 residues. Trimming took 1 base from V and 13 from J; bases not matched to a gene: 6. Libraries were prepared by immunoSEQ multiplex PCR; TCRdb keeps only in-frame clonotypes and omits some of them. The table includes around 140,000 clones, around 93% detected once. This rearrangement joins TRBV12-3 or TRBV12-4 to TRBJ1-2; 10 bases match TRBD1. Source: peripheral blood, taken 28 days after the second AZD1222 dose. The receptor comes from an adult who received the AZD1222 COVID-19 vaccine. The CDR3 protein is CASSLGQGAPVTF. The DNA of the CDR3 is TGTGCCAGCAGTTTAGGACAGGGGGCGCCGGTCACCTTC.